Each of the 15 T cell receptor beta chains below was sequenced from the same sample in a study of blood T cell repertoires in COVID-19. Generated by immunoSEQ multiplex PCR, the TCRdb table keeps only in-frame clones and is missing some. This table holds roughly 70,000 clones, about 80% found once. Material for sequencing was peripheral blood. These receptors were taken from a man in his sixties or seventies who had recovered from COVID-19.

The rearrangement uses TRBV19 and TRBJ2-1, with D tentatively TRBD2 (6 bases). Germline V gene lookup returns CDR1 LNHDA and CDR2 SQIVND (reference sequence). V was pared by 3 bases and J by 8 bases, with 11 bases between. The CDR3 covers 13 residues. In DNA, the CDR3 is TGTGCCAGTAGTATCCCGGGGGAGCATGAGCAGTTCTTC. The encoded protein is CASSIPGEHEQFF.

This chain uses TRBV3-1 (or the pseudogene TRBV3-2) with TRBJ2-5; D might be TRBD1 (6 bases). Between the trimmed V and J ends, which lost 6 bases and 4 bases, there was a span of 15 bases. The CDR3 length is 14 residues. Germline CDR1 LGHDT, CDR2 YNNKEL (reference sequence). The CDR3 bases are TGTGCCAGCAGTGATGACAGGTTCCGAGAGACCCAGTACTTC. It yields the protein CASSDDRFRETQYF.

The table lists this clone with a count of one. The rearrangement joins TRBV18 to TRBJ2-2, with D possibly being TRBD1 (6 bases). The V end was cut by 4 bases, the J end by 1 base, with 10 bases between. The CDR3 consists of 15 residues. Germline CDR1 reads KGHSH; CDR2 reads LQKENI. In DNA form, the CDR3 reads TGTGCCAGCTCACGTCAGACAGGGAACACCGGGGAGCTGTTTTTT. This gives the protein CASSRQTGNTGELFF.

The chain combines TRBV28 with TRBJ1-1; no reliable D call. Trimming shortened V by 6 bases and J by 1 base, and 6 bases separated the two germline ends. CDR3 size: 12 residues. The germline CDR1 and CDR2 sequences are MDHEN and SYDVKM. This CDR3 reads CASSQWNTEAFF. The CDR3 DNA reads as TGTGCCAGCAGCCAGTGGAACACTGAAGCTTTCTTT.

The chain carries TRBV9 and TRBJ1-3; 7 nucleotides align to TRBD1. This CDR3 region has 16 residues. The junction had 5 bases not matched to a gene; V was cut back by 2 bases and J by 0 bases. In germline, CDR1 is SGDLS, CDR2 YYNGEE. The CDR3 protein is CASSVEQGYSGNTIYF. Written as DNA, the CDR3 is TGTGCCAGCAGCGTCGAACAGGGGTACTCTGGAAACACCATATATTTT. Variable domain in full (rest from reference TRBV9 and TRBJ1-3): DSGVTQTPKHLITATGQRVTLRCSPRSGDLSVYWYQQSLDQGLQFLIQYYNGEERAKGNILERFSAQQFPDLHSELNLSSLELGDSALYFCASSVEQGYSGNTIYFGEGSWLTVV.

The rearrangement uses TRBV5-1 and TRBJ1-1; 8 bases map to TRBD1. The J segment lost 5 bases and the V segment lost 4 bases, leaving 7 bases of the junction unmatched. Germline CDR1 reads SGHRS; CDR2 reads YFSETQ. The CDR3 covers 14 residues. DNA for the CDR3: TGCGCCAGCAGCCCCAGGGGGCTGGGGACTGAAGCTTTCTTT. Residues: CASSPRGLGTEAFF. The full variable domain, in which reference TRBV5-1 and TRBJ1-1 provide the parts outside the CDR3, is KAGVTQTPRYLIKTRGQQVTLSCSPISGHRSVSWYQQTPGQGLQFLFEYFSETQRNKGNFPGRFSGRQFSNSRSEMNVSTLELGDSALYLCASSPRGLGTEAFFGQGTRLTVV.

This chain uses TRBV15 with TRBJ2-1, with D possibly TRBD2 on 5 matching bases. This CDR3 region has 17 residues. Trimming took 0 bases from V and 5 from J, leaving 17 bases between them. CDR1 LNHNV and CDR2 YYDKDF come from the germline V gene (reference sequence). The CDR3 is CATSRDLVRSGNNEQFF. In DNA form, the CDR3 reads TGTGCCACCAGCAGAGATTTGGTTAGGAGCGGAAACAATGAGCAGTTCTTC.

The V gene is TRBV28, the J gene TRBJ2-2, with 7 bases identical to TRBD1. Germline V gene sequence: CDR1 MDHEN, CDR2 SYDVKM. Trimming removed 4 bases from V and 1 base from J; junction bases left unmatched: 3. The CDR3 is made up of 15 amino acids. The CDR3 loop is CASSSDRVNTGELFF. The CDR3 DNA sequence: TGTGCCAGCAGTTCCGACAGGGTGAACACCGGGGAGCTGTTTTTT. The full variable domain, completed using reference TRBV28 and TRBJ2-2, is DVKVTQSSRYLVKRTGEKVFLECVQDMDHENMFWYRQDPGLGLRLIYFSYDVKMKEKGDIPEGYSVSREKKERFSLILESASTNQTSMYLCASSSDRVNTGELFFGEGSRLTVL.

The chain recombines TRBV6-2 or TRBV6-3 with TRBJ1-5; 10 bases are shared with TRBD1. Unmatched junction bases numbered 7, after V lost 2 bases and J lost 3 bases. Germline lookup yields CDR1 MNHEY and CDR2 SVGEGT. The CDR3 is made up of 17 amino acids. CDR3 sequence: CASSYPGQGNFNQPQHF. In DNA, the CDR3 is TGTGCCAGCAGTTACCCGGGACAGGGGAACTTCAATCAGCCCCAGCATTTT.

The chain carries TRBV5-1 and TRBJ1-1, with a weak D call TRBD1 (6 bases). The V gene lost 0 bases and the J gene lost 3 bases, with 6 bases spanning the gap. The germline CDR1 and CDR2 sequences are SGHRS and YFSETQ. The CDR3 runs 13 residues. The CDR3 region has the DNA TGCGCCAGCAGCTTGGCAGGGGACACTGAAGCTTTCTTT. As protein: CASSLAGDTEAFF.

The chain joins TRBV7-2 to TRBJ2-7; 7 positions agree with TRBD2. The germline CDR1 and CDR2 sequences are SGHTA and FQGNSA. V shed 5 bases, J shed 4 bases, and the junction held 14 bases outside the gene matches. The CDR3 is 16 residues long. CDR3 in amino acids: CASSPRVSGRQYEQYF. CDR3 nucleotide sequence: TGTGCCAGCAGCCCCCGGGTTAGCGGGCGGCAATACGAGCAGTACTTC.

Here the CDR3 DNA reads TGCGCCAGCAGCTTGGAACAGGGAAACACTGAAGCTTTCTTT. This codes for CASSLEQGNTEAFF. The V and J genes are TRBV5-1 and TRBJ1-1, with D tentatively TRBD1 (6 bases). Germline loops: CDR1 SGHRS, CDR2 YFSETQ. CDR3 length equals 14 residues. Trimming cost V 0 bases and J 2 bases, with 8 bases left between them.

The chain is built from TRBV6-5 and TRBJ2-1, with 7 nucleotides matching TRBD2. The germline gives CDR1 MNHEY, CDR2 SVGAGI. This CDR3 is 11 amino acids long. J gave up 9 bases and V 7 bases, and 3 bases lay outside the gene matches. CDR3 protein: CASTGTTEQFF. The DNA of the CDR3 is TGTGCCAGCACCGGGACTACTGAGCAGTTCTTC.

This chain connects TRBV2 to TRBJ1-1, with 7 bases lining up with TRBD1. Germline lookup yields CDR1 SNHLY and CDR2 FYNNEI. V shed 8 bases and J 4 bases; nucleotides not matched to a gene: 4. The CDR3 extends over 12 amino acids. CDR3 sequence (DNA): TGTGCCAGCCTAGGGGGCGGCACTGAAGCTTTCTTT. Amino acid sequence: CASLGGGTEAFF.

The chain combines TRBV28 with TRBJ2-7; TRBD1 matches 7 bases. CDR1 and CDR2 from the germline V gene are MDHEN and SYDVKM. CDR3 length: 12 residues. With 7 bases clipped from V and 4 bases from J, the junction kept 4 bases outside the gene matches. CDR3 loop: CASTGQWYEQYF. The CDR3 bases are TGTGCCAGCACGGGACAGTGGTACGAGCAGTACTTC.